The clone carrying this T cell receptor beta chain was found a few times. From germline, CDR1 is SGHRS and CDR2 YFSETQ. This CDR3 is 15 amino acids long. The trim removed 4 bases at V and 3 bases at J, leaving 5 bases unmatched. Via MiXCR, TCRdb re-called the 5' RACE reads, giving one row per CDR3 protein. This sample has 25,000 to 40,000 distinct CDR3 sequences, with 24% found just once. The sequence derives from a female donor with breast cancer. Sequenced material: memory CD4+ T cells sorted from blood. Sample subset: memory CD4+ T cells, CD4+CD45RO+CD25-. The V call is TRBV5-1, the J call TRBJ2-3; TRBD2 aligns across 10 bases. The CDR3 DNA is TGCGCCAGCAGCAAGAGCGGGAGGGTGACAGATACGCAGTATTTT. It encodes CASSKSGRVTDTQYF. Full variable domain (outside the CDR3, taken from reference TRBV5-1 and TRBJ2-3): KAGVTQTPRYLIKTRGQQVTLSCSPISGHRSVSWYQQTPGQGLQFLFEYFSETQRNKGNFPGRFSGRQFSNSRSEMNVSTLELGDSALYLCASSKSGRVTDTQYFGPGTRLTVL.